The 32 T cell receptor beta chains reported below all come from one sample, sequenced in a study of T-cell memory formation after mild COVID-19. TCRdb processed the 5' RACE reads anew with MiXCR; each CDR3 protein has one entry. Here the sample spans about 470,000 distinct CDR3 sequences, 15% to 20% being singletons. The material sequenced was PBMCs or a T cell subset sorted from them (not recorded which). These TCRs come from an adult woman who had mild COVID-19 (a few samples of this study predate the infection). Cell type and time point are not known.

The J gene is TRBJ2-3, the V gene TRBV7-3; D unclear. This CDR3 region has 13 residues. V dropped 5 bases and J dropped 0 bases, with 6 bases sitting between them. CDR1 SGHTA and CDR2 FQGTGA come from the germline V gene. The CDR3 loop reads CASSARSTDTQYF. DNA for the CDR3: TGTGCCAGCAGCGCCAGGAGCACAGATACGCAGTATTTT.

This clonotype was seen ten or more times. The rearrangement joins TRBV5-6 to TRBJ1-6; 9 bases line up with TRBD1. With V trimmed by 0 bases and J by 10 bases, 8 bases remained unmatched. CDR3 length: 16 amino acids. Germline CDR1 and CDR2: SGHDT and YYEEEE. The CDR3 DNA reads TGTGCCAGCAGCTTGGTGGCGGGACAGGGATCCTCACCCCTCCACTTT. Translation: CASSLVAGQGSSPLHF.

This clonotype was seen more than once but under ten times. The gene calls are TRBV12-3 or TRBV12-4 and TRBJ2-4; D is unclear. The CDR3 sequence is 12 residues long. Trimming stripped 6 bases from V and 8 bases from J, with 11 bases between. CDR3 in DNA: TGTGCCAGCAGGGCACTCAAGGACATTCAGTACTTC. This gives the protein CASRALKDIQYF.

The chain couples TRBV6-5 to TRBJ1-1, with D hard to call. This CDR3 region has 14 residues. Trimming took 4 bases from V and 5 from J, leaving 14 bases between them. CDR1 and CDR2 (germline): MNHEY, SVGAGI. CDR3 nucleotide sequence: TGTGCCAGCAGTTCCGTGTTCCGGTCGACTGAAGCTTTCTTT. This encodes CASSSVFRSTEAFF.

This clonotype was observed a few times. V gene TRBV15 combines with J gene TRBJ2-5; D may match TRBD1 or TRBD2 (6 bases each). The CDR3 covers 13 residues. V was cut by 4 bases and J by 7 bases, with 13 bases left in between. Germline V gene lookup returns CDR1 LNHNV and CDR2 YYDKDF (reference sequence). CDR3 nucleotides: TGTGCCACCAGCACCAGACTAGGGGGGACCCAGTACTTC. This gives the protein CATSTRLGGTQYF.

This clonotype has just a few counts. This chain links TRBV7-9 with TRBJ2-3, with TRBD2 as a possible D gene (6 bases). The germline V gene has CDR1 SEHNR and CDR2 FQNEAQ (reference sequence). V was cut by 3 bases and J by 7 bases, with 17 bases left in between. The CDR3 loop spans 15 amino acids. The CDR3 DNA reads TGTGCCAGCAGCTTGAGTGGAGGGGCGGGGAATACGCAGTATTTT. It encodes CASSLSGGAGNTQYF.

Only a few counts were recorded for this clonotype. The chain carries TRBV24-1 and TRBJ2-3, with D perhaps TRBD1 (5 bases). Germline-derived CDR1 and CDR2 are KGHDR and SFDVKD. V shed 2 bases and J shed 5 bases, with 19 bases lying between them. The length of the CDR3 is 17 residues. CDR3 bases: TGTGCCACCAGTGATTATACCTCAGGGAAACGTGGAGATACGCAGTATTTT. Residues: CATSDYTSGKRGDTQYF.

V usage is TRBV7-3 and J usage is TRBJ2-1; 7 bases are shared with TRBD2. Per the germline V gene, CDR1 is SGHTA and CDR2 is FQGTGA. This CDR3 region has 16 residues. V dropped 5 bases and J dropped 7; count of bases not matched to a gene: 14. CDR3 sequence reads: CASSASGAIVMNEQFF. DNA for the CDR3: TGTGCCAGCAGCGCAAGCGGGGCTATCGTTATGAATGAGCAGTTCTTC.

This clonotype occurred a few times. The germline gene is not matched at one end of the junction; a read error may be the cause. The genes are TRBV10-3 and TRBJ2-1; D possibly corresponds to TRBD2 (6 bases). Germline V lookup: CDR1 ENHRY, CDR2 SYGVKD. This CDR3 region has 14 residues. The CDR3 bases are TGTGCCACCAGTAGCGGAGTCTCCTACAATGAGCAGTTCTTC. Translation: CATSSGVSYNEQFF.

This chain links TRBV6-5 with TRBJ2-6; D is ambiguous. The V gene lost 5 bases and the J gene lost 0 bases, with 5 bases spanning the gap. This CDR3 comprises 14 residues. Germline-derived CDR1 and CDR2 are MNHEY and SVGAGI. The CDR3 sequence: CASSPDSGANVLTF. The CDR3 DNA follows: TGTGCCAGCAGTCCAGACTCTGGGGCCAACGTCCTGACTTTC.

The V gene is TRBV4-2, the J gene TRBJ2-1; unclear D gene. CDR1 is LGHNA, CDR2 YNFKEQ, per germline. This CDR3 spans 12 amino acids. V was shortened by 1 base and J by 12 bases, with 10 bases between the two germline ends. The CDR3 coding sequence is TGTGCCAGCAGCCAAGGAGAAGGGCTGCAGTTCTTC. It encodes CASSQGEGLQFF.

The sample holds a few counts of this clonotype. V is TRBV15 and J is TRBJ2-1; 9 bases align to TRBD2. V shed 3 bases, J shed 4 bases, and the junction held 4 bases outside the gene matches. From germline, CDR1 is LNHNV and CDR2 YYDKDF (reference sequence). CDR3 length equals 15 residues. CDR3 protein: CATSSIAGEYNEQFF. The CDR3 DNA sequence: TGTGCCACCAGCAGCATAGCGGGGGAGTACAATGAGCAGTTCTTC.

This clonotype has ten or more counts. This chain connects TRBV5-1 to TRBJ2-7, with TRBD1 matching 9 bases. Germline CDR1 is SGHRS and CDR2 is YFSETQ. This CDR3 spans 17 amino acids. V dropped 4 bases and J dropped 5; count of bases not matched to a gene: 16. The CDR3 DNA sequence: TGCGCCAGCAGCCCTGGATGGGGACAGGGAATTGAGGACGAGCAGTACTTC. Its translation: CASSPGWGQGIEDEQYF.

This clonotype was observed many times. The genes are TRBV18 and TRBJ2-3; a weak D match, TRBD1 (5 bases). V shed 3 bases and J shed 5 bases, with 15 bases lying between them. Germline CDR1 KGHSH, CDR2 LQKENI. This CDR3 is 15 amino acids long. CDR3 loop: CASSPVTVTGDTQYF. The CDR3 DNA reads TGTGCCAGCTCACCCGTGACAGTAACAGGAGATACGCAGTATTTT.

A note on this clonotype: This may be a read error: a much more frequent sequence differs by one nucleotide. The chain has TRBV27 and TRBJ2-7, with a tentative D call TRBD2 (6 bases). Trimming pared 5 bases from V and 1 base from J, leaving 9 bases between. This CDR3 is built from 13 residues. CDR1 and CDR2 from the germline V gene are MNHEY and SMNVEV (reference sequence). This CDR3 is CASSRGLSYEQYF. CDR3 nucleotides: TGTGCCAGCAGTCGGGGACTTTCCTACGAGCAGTACTTC.

The chain combines TRBV24-1 with TRBJ2-3; TRBD2 matches 11 bases. Trimming at V came to 4 bases and at J to 0 bases, leaving 5 bases not matched to a gene. CDR1 and CDR2 (germline): KGHDR, SFDVKD. The CDR3 runs 17 residues. The DNA of the CDR3 is TGTGCCACCAGTGAGCAAACTAGCGGGGGTAGCACAGATACGCAGTATTTT. This sequence encodes CATSEQTSGGSTDTQYF.

Written as DNA, the CDR3 is TGCGCCAGCAGCAACATAGCGACAGAGACCCAGTACTTC. Its protein is CASSNIATETQYF. This chain uses TRBV5-1 with TRBJ2-5, with D possibly being TRBD2 (5 bases). The ends were cut back, 4 bases at V and 4 bases at J, with 11 bases in the middle. Germline assignment: CDR1 SGHRS and CDR2 YFSETQ. The CDR3 extends over 13 amino acids.

The chain links TRBV5-6 to TRBJ2-6, with D tentatively TRBD2 (5 bases). CDR1 and CDR2 (germline): SGHDT, YYEEEE. V lost 2 bases and J lost 2, with 8 bases in between. The CDR3 runs 15 residues. This CDR3 reads CASSFWETGANVLTF. Here the CDR3 DNA reads TGTGCCAGCAGCTTTTGGGAGACTGGGGCCAACGTCCTGACTTTC.

V usage is TRBV12-3 or TRBV12-4 and J usage is TRBJ2-7, with D hard to call. V lost 6 bases to trimming and J lost 7 bases, with 13 bases between them. The CDR3 totals 12 residues. The CDR3 DNA follows: TGTGCCAGCAGCTACCATCGCCTGGAGCAGTACTTC. It is translated as CASSYHRLEQYF.

This rearrangement joins TRBV10-3 to TRBJ1-1, with 8 bases identical to TRBD1. In germline, CDR1 is ENHRY, CDR2 SYGVKD. Trimming removed 7 bases from V and 1 base from J; junction bases left unmatched: 11. This CDR3 is 16 amino acids long. The CDR3 nucleotides are TGTGCCATCAAGCCATCTCCAGGGGGCTCGAACACTGAAGCTTTCTTT. Encoded protein: CAIKPSPGGSNTEAFF.

V and J are TRBV6-5 and TRBJ2-1; D remains unclear. The CDR3 has 15 residues. V gave up 4 bases and J gave up 0 bases, with 10 bases separating them. The germline V gene encodes CDR1 MNHEY and CDR2 SVGAGI. The CDR3 sequence: CASSLLAFSYNEQFF. CDR3 nucleotide sequence: TGTGCCAGCAGTTTATTAGCATTCTCCTACAATGAGCAGTTCTTC.

In regard to this clonotype: Germline is not matched at one junction end, which may reflect a read error. CDR3 nucleotides: TGCAGTGCTAGAGGACTAGCGGGGGGACGACCCTCAGATACGAAGTATTTT. The encoded protein is CSARGLAGGRPSDTKYF. The chain joins TRBV20-1 to TRBJ2-3, with 13 bases that match TRBD2. The CDR3 contains 17 residues. Germline CDR1 is DFQATT and CDR2 is SNEGSKA (reference sequence).

V usage is TRBV7-8 and J usage is TRBJ2-1, with TRBD2 matching 7 bases. V lost 5 bases and J lost 5; bases outside the gene matches: 12. Germline values: CDR1 SGHVS, CDR2 FQNEAQ. This CDR3 has 16 residues. DNA of the CDR3: TGTGCCAGCAGCCGTTTCACGTGGGGGGGAAACAATGAGCAGTTCTTC. This translates into CASSRFTWGGNNEQFF.

The chain combines TRBV24-1 with TRBJ2-3; D possibly matches TRBD1 or TRBD2 (5 bases each). The germline gives CDR1 KGHDR, CDR2 SFDVKD. V gave up 4 bases and J gave up 3 bases, with 10 bases separating them. The CDR3 runs to 14 residues. This CDR3 is CATSEGTPTDTQYF. CDR3 sequence (DNA): TGTGCCACCAGTGAGGGGACCCCGACAGATACGCAGTATTTT.

V and J are TRBV7-2 and TRBJ2-3; D uncertain. Trimming took off 6 bases at V and 1 base at J, with 17 bases between the two ends. Germline V gene data show CDR1 as SGHTA and CDR2 as FQGNSA. The CDR3 extends over 16 amino acids. DNA of the CDR3: TGTGCCAGCAGGAGTGGCGGAACTCCCCGCACAGATACGCAGTATTTT. Amino acid sequence: CASRSGGTPRTDTQYF.

This clonotype has more than one count but fewer than ten. The V and J genes are TRBV12-3 or TRBV12-4 and TRBJ2-1; a weak D match, TRBD2 (7 bases). The CDR3 extends over 14 amino acids. V was cut by 3 bases and J by 5 bases, with 11 bases left in between. The CDR3 is CASSLGGGDNEQFF. Here the CDR3 DNA reads TGTGCCAGCAGTTTGGGAGGGGGGGACAATGAGCAGTTCTTC.

This clonotype has only a few counts. The gene calls are TRBV7-8 and TRBJ2-1; tentative D call: TRBD2 (6 bases). Germline CDR1 SGHVS, CDR2 FQNEAQ. The CDR3 spans 15 residues. With 3 bases removed from V and 8 bases from J, the gap between germline ends came to 17 bases. The CDR3 bases are TGTGCCAGCAGCTTTACGGAGGGAAATGGTGATGAGCAGTTCTTC. Protein product: CASSFTEGNGDEQFF.

This clonotype was detected many times. Here the CDR3 reads CASSPRLAGGETQYF. The CDR3 DNA reads as TGTGCCAGCAGTCCTCGACTAGCGGGAGGGGAGACCCAGTACTTC. This rearrangement joins TRBV7-6 to TRBJ2-5; 14 bases fit TRBD2. J lost 5 bases, V lost 6 bases, and 5 bases had no gene match. CDR1 is SGHVS and CDR2 is FNYEAQ in the germline V gene. The CDR3 is 15 amino acids.

V and J are TRBV6-1 and TRBJ2-1; the D gene is possibly TRBD1 (5 bases). The V gene lost 11 bases and the J gene lost 6 bases, with 20 bases spanning the gap. This CDR3 comprises 14 residues. The V gene's germline CDR1 is MNHNS and CDR2 SASEGT. The CDR3 protein is CAGSPMGLGNEQFF. CDR3 in DNA: TGTGCCGGATCACCTATGGGGCTTGGCAATGAGCAGTTCTTC.

The genes are TRBV5-6 and TRBJ2-2; D is ambiguous. V dropped 6 bases and J dropped 1 base, with 16 bases sitting between them. Germline V gene lookup returns CDR1 SGHDT and CDR2 YYEEEE. The CDR3 is 16 residues long. The CDR3 DNA sequence: TGTGCCAGCAATCCCACTGAGTGGAGGAACACCGGGGAGCTGTTTTTT. Its translation is CASNPTEWRNTGELFF.

This clonotype was detected many times. The rearrangement links TRBV11-3 to TRBJ2-1, with D possibly TRBD1 on 5 matching bases. CDR3 length: 15 amino acids. With 7 bases removed from V and 0 bases from J, the gap between germline ends came to 13 bases. The germline V gene has CDR1 SGHNT and CDR2 YENEEA. Here the CDR3 reads CASKMRQSSYNEQFF. In DNA, the CDR3 is TGTGCCAGCAAGATGCGACAGAGCTCCTACAATGAGCAGTTCTTC. The whole variable domain, filled in from reference TRBV11-3 and TRBJ2-1, reads EAGVVQSPRYKIIEKKQPVAFWCNPISGHNTLYWYLQNLGQGPELLIRYENEEAVDDSQLPKDRFSAERLKGVDSTLKIQPAELGDSAVYLCASKMRQSSYNEQFFGPGTRLTVL.

The V call is TRBV25-1, the J call TRBJ2-5; 7 nucleotides agree with TRBD2. V lost 3 bases and J lost 2; bases outside the gene matches: 9. CDR1 and CDR2 from the germline V gene are MGHDK and SYGVNS. CDR3 size: 16 residues. The CDR3 sequence is CASSESGRGVQETQYF. For the CDR3, the DNA is TGTGCCAGCAGTGAGTCGGGGAGGGGAGTTCAAGAGACCCAGTACTTC.